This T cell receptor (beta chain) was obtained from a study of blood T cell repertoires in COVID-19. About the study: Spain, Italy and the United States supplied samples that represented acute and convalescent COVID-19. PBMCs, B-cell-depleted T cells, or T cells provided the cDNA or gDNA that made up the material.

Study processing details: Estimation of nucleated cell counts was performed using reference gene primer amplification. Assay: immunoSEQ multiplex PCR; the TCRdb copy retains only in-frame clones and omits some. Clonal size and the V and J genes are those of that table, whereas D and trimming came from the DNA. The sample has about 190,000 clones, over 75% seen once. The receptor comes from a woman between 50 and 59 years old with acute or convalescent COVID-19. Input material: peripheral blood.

Written as DNA, the CDR3 is TGTGCCACCAGCAGCATGGAGGGTCTTTCCAGCAATCAGCCCCAGCATTTT. The encoded protein is CATSSMEGLSSNQPQHF. The chain combines TRBV15 with TRBJ1-5; D unresolved. This CDR3 has 17 amino acids. Trimming pared 3 bases from V and 1 base from J, leaving 16 bases between. Germline assignment: CDR1 LNHNV and CDR2 YYDKDF (reference sequence).